The 7 T cell receptor beta chains given below trace back to one sample, sequenced in a study of preoperative IRX-2 immunotherapy in early breast cancer. Only in-frame clones appear in the TCRdb table, and some are missing; sequencing was by immunoSEQ multiplex PCR. The sample holds 30,000 or so clones, 70% to 85% seen once. Treatment of the sample: preoperative locoregional IRX-2 cytokine immunotherapy. Collection of the sample occurred from a patient treated with IRX-2 immunotherapy. The source of these receptors is a human donor with breast cancer.

V gene TRBV6-8 combines with J gene TRBJ1-5; 8 nucleotides line up with TRBD1. CDR3 size: 14 residues. The V gene end was trimmed by 6 bases and the J gene end by 6 bases; junction bases not matched to a gene: 7. Looked up from germline, CDR1 is MNHGY and CDR2 is SAAAGT. The CDR3 DNA is TGTGCCAGCAGGCTACAGGGGGGAGCTCAGCCCCAGCATTTT. It is translated as CASRLQGGAQPQHF.

This sequence joins TRBV6-8 and TRBJ1-4; the D gene is possibly TRBD1 (6 bases). Germline-derived CDR1 and CDR2 are MNHGY and SAAAGT. CDR3 length: 15 residues. Trimming took off 5 bases at V and 7 bases at J, with 17 bases between the two ends. CDR3 bases: TGTGCCAGCAGTCAAAGTGTCAGGGGACTTGAAAAACTGTTTTTT. Amino acids: CASSQSVRGLEKLFF.

The chain links TRBV6-8 to TRBJ2-7; possibly TRBD1 for D (6 bases). V lost 6 bases to trimming and J lost 1 base, with 13 bases between them. CDR3 size: 14 residues. Germline V gene sequence: CDR1 MNHGY, CDR2 SAAAGT. Here the CDR3 reads CASRTNRASYEQYF. The CDR3 nucleotides read TGTGCCAGCAGAACAAACAGGGCGTCCTACGAGCAGTACTTC.

J is TRBJ2-5 and V is TRBV18; 7 bases fit TRBD2. CDR3 length equals 16 residues. Germline CDR1 KGHSH, CDR2 LQKENI. The V segment lost 3 bases and the J segment 2 bases; nucleotides outside the gene matches: 9. CDR3 DNA: TGTGCCAGCTCACCCCTGGGATTAGCGGGTCAAGAGACCCAGTACTTC. It is translated as CASSPLGLAGQETQYF.

The chain links TRBV5-1 to TRBJ2-1; D may be TRBD2 (5 bases). Germline CDR1 is SGHRS and CDR2 is YFSETQ. V shed 0 bases and J shed 0 bases, with 7 bases lying between them. The CDR3 spans 15 residues. The DNA for the CDR3 is TGCGCCAGCAGCTTGGATGGGAGCTCCTACAATGAGCAGTTCTTC. Its protein is CASSLDGSSYNEQFF.

The V and J genes are TRBV23-1 and TRBJ1-4; D remains ambiguous. TRBV23-1 falls under the ORF class, with uncertain function. V was trimmed by 6 bases and J by 0 bases, leaving 14 bases between them. The CDR3 length is 16 residues. The CDR3 nucleotides read TGCGCCAGCAGGGCGTGGAGAGGTGCAACTAATGAAAAACTGTTTTTT. Amino acid sequence: CASRAWRGATNEKLFF.

The chain carries TRBV6-8 and TRBJ2-5, with D possibly being TRBD1 (6 bases). This CDR3 comprises 15 residues. V gave up 6 bases and J gave up 3 bases, with 17 bases separating them. Germline V gene data show CDR1 as MNHGY and CDR2 as SAAAGT. The CDR3 DNA reads TGTGCCAGCAGGAGGACAGAGGAAGAAAAAGAGACCCAGTACTTC. This encodes CASRRTEEEKETQYF.